These 24 T cell receptor beta chains came from one sample sequenced in a study of CD8+CD57+ T cells in acquired aplastic anemia. Genomic DNA constituted the template upon which TCR beta VDJ and CDR3 profiling was performed. TCRdb analysed the reads with MiXCR anew, one entry per CDR3 protein. The sample has 90,000 to 150,000 distinct CDR3 sequences; 50% to 70% are singletons. Patients who underwent sequencing had shown CD8+CD57+ cell expansion by flow cytometry. Material for sequencing was sorted CD4+, CD8+, or CD8+CD57+ T cells (not recorded which) from PBMCs. The origin of the receptors is a human donor with aplastic anemia.

J is TRBJ2-1 and V is TRBV7-9; D remains ambiguous. The CDR3 covers 10 residues. V was clipped by 6 bases and J by 4 bases, with 1 base between them. In germline, CDR1 is SEHNR, CDR2 FQNEAQ (reference sequence). CDR3 sequence: CASRYNEQFF. CDR3 DNA: TGTGCCAGCAGATACAATGAGCAGTTCTTC.

The table lists this clonotype with a few counts. This chain links TRBV7-8 with TRBJ2-7; D gene unclear. Trimming left V 5 bases short and J 5 bases short, with 25 bases between. CDR3 size: 17 residues. Germline CDR1 is SGHVS and CDR2 is FQNEAQ. CDR3: CASSKGPVGQIPDEQYF. CDR3 in DNA: TGTGCCAGCAGCAAGGGTCCGGTGGGTCAAATTCCTGACGAGCAGTACTTC.

This clonotype was recorded only once. This chain links TRBV24-1 with TRBJ2-3; 12 bases match TRBD2. The CDR3 is 17 amino acids. The ends lost 2 bases at V and 4 bases at J; junction bases unmatched: 6. Germline CDR1 is KGHDR and CDR2 is SFDVKD. The CDR3 loop reads CATSDSPTSGGSDTQYF. CDR3 coding DNA: TGTGCCACCAGTGATTCCCCGACTAGCGGGGGATCAGATACGCAGTATTTT.

The rearrangement joins TRBV15 to TRBJ1-5; D unresolved. The CDR3 is made up of 17 amino acids. Trimming shortened V by 2 bases and J by 5 bases, and 19 bases separated the two germline ends. Germline assignment: CDR1 LNHNV and CDR2 YYDKDF (reference sequence). Here the CDR3 reads CATSRPFDIEGDQPQHF. The CDR3 bases are TGTGCCACCAGCAGACCTTTCGACATAGAGGGCGATCAGCCCCAGCATTTT.

This clonotype was observed at least ten times. This chain links TRBV3-1 with TRBJ2-5; perhaps D is TRBD1 or TRBD2 (5 bases each). The CDR3 has 14 residues. V was trimmed by 7 bases and J by 2 bases, leaving 14 bases between them. The V gene's germline CDR1 is LGHDT and CDR2 YNNKEL (reference sequence). For the CDR3, the DNA is TGTGCCAGCAACCATGGGACGGAACAAGAGACCCAGTACTTC. It translates to CASNHGTEQETQYF.

This clonotype has more than one count but fewer than ten. The genes are TRBV10-3 and TRBJ1-5; TRBD1 is a possible D gene (5 bases). Trimming stripped 4 bases from V and 5 bases from J, with 9 bases between. There are 13 residues in the CDR3. CDR1 is ENHRY and CDR2 is SYGVKD in the germline V gene. The chain's CDR3 is CAISGTGDQPQHF. In nucleotides, the CDR3 is TGTGCCATCAGTGGGACGGGGGATCAGCCCCAGCATTTT.

This clonotype has only one observation. The J gene is TRBJ2-3, the V gene TRBV15; the match to TRBD2 covers 11 bases. V shed 9 bases, J shed 4 bases, and the junction held 6 bases outside the gene matches. The CDR3 loop spans 14 amino acids. From germline, CDR1 is LNHNV and CDR2 YYDKDF (reference sequence). In DNA form, the CDR3 reads TGTGCCACTCTGACTAGCGGGATGGCAGATACGCAGTATTTT. Encoded protein: CATLTSGMADTQYF.

The chain joins TRBV15 to TRBJ1-6; possible D gene TRBD1, 5 bases. Between the trimmed V and J ends, which lost 3 bases and 0 bases, there was a span of 18 bases. The CDR3 extends over 19 amino acids. Germline V gene sequence: CDR1 LNHNV, CDR2 YYDKDF (reference sequence). The CDR3 is CATSSGQTVTYSYNSPLHF. The DNA of the CDR3 is TGTGCCACCAGCAGTGGTCAGACAGTTACCTACTCCTATAATTCACCCCTCCACTTT.

The V call is TRBV20-1, the J call TRBJ2-5, with 8 positions matching TRBD2. V was pared by 2 bases and J by 0 bases, with 5 bases of the junction left unmatched. Germline assignment: CDR1 DFQATT and CDR2 SNEGSKA (reference sequence). This CDR3 has 15 amino acids. CDR3 region: CSARSGGDNQETQYF. The CDR3 coding sequence is TGCAGTGCTAGATCCGGGGGGGATAACCAAGAGACCCAGTACTTC.

J is TRBJ2-3 and V is TRBV6-4; 11 bases agree with TRBD2. The CDR3 has 14 residues. V dropped 4 bases and J dropped 8; count of bases not matched to a gene: 5. Germline CDR1 and CDR2: MRHNA and SNTAGT. The CDR3 coding sequence is TGTGCCAGCAGTGTTAGCGGGAGGGGGGGTACGCAGTATTTT. Its protein is CASSVSGRGGTQYF.

The chain couples TRBV15 to TRBJ1-5, with D possibly matching TRBD1 (5 bases). Trimming shortened V by 0 bases and J by 5 bases, and 17 bases separated the two germline ends. Germline CDR1 LNHNV, CDR2 YYDKDF (reference sequence). CDR3 length equals 17 residues. CDR3 bases: TGTGCCACCAGCAGAGATCGGGGGGGGATGTTCGATCAGCCCCAGCATTTT. The encoded protein is CATSRDRGGMFDQPQHF.

Ten or more counts support this clonotype. The chain is built from TRBV4-2 and TRBJ2-5, with a tentative D call TRBD2 (6 bases). Trimming stripped 4 bases from V and 0 bases from J, with 9 bases between. The germline gives CDR1 LGHNA, CDR2 YNFKEQ. The CDR3 has 14 residues. CDR3 amino acids: CASSRSGNQETQYF. DNA for the CDR3: TGTGCCAGCAGCCGTAGCGGTAACCAAGAGACCCAGTACTTC.

This chain joins TRBV5-1 and TRBJ2-6; D is ambiguous. The CDR3 has 16 amino acids. Trimming removed 4 bases at V and 3 bases at J, with 14 bases between. The germline V gene encodes CDR1 SGHRS and CDR2 YFSETQ. This chain's CDR3 is CASSPVGVGGANVLTF. In DNA form, the CDR3 reads TGCGCCAGCAGCCCGGTAGGCGTAGGTGGGGCCAACGTCCTGACTTTC.

The chain couples TRBV10-1 to TRBJ2-2, with 16 bases fitting TRBD2. The germline gives CDR1 WNHNN, CDR2 SYGVQD (reference sequence). This CDR3 is built from 17 residues. Trimming removed 6 bases from V and 3 bases from J; junction bases left unmatched: 4. The CDR3 DNA reads as TGCGCCAGCAGCGGGACTAGCGGGAGGGCCGACACCGGGGAGCTGTTTTTT. Protein sequence: CASSGTSGRADTGELFF.

This clonotype showed up many times. The V gene is TRBV5-6, the J gene TRBJ1-1; D gene uncertain. CDR1 SGHDT and CDR2 YYEEEE come from the germline V gene. This CDR3 has 12 amino acids. V was cut by 3 bases and J by 4 bases, with 7 bases left in between. The CDR3 sequence: CASSYSSTEAFF. The CDR3, as DNA: TGTGCCAGCAGCTACTCAAGCACTGAAGCTTTCTTT.

V and J are TRBV20-1 and TRBJ1-6, with D unclear. The V end lost 3 bases, the J end lost 5 bases, and 11 bases lay between the germline ends. The CDR3 extends over 14 amino acids. Germline V CDR1 and CDR2: DFQATT, SNEGSKA (reference sequence). CDR3 in DNA: TGCAGTGCTAGTAGGGTGTCGGATAATTCACCCCTCCACTTT. Residues: CSASRVSDNSPLHF.

The chain combines TRBV7-2 with TRBJ2-3; TRBD1 matches 8 bases. This CDR3 is built from 14 residues. The V segment lost 4 bases and the J segment 7 bases; nucleotides outside the gene matches: 7. Germline values: CDR1 SGHTA, CDR2 FQGNSA. CDR3 in DNA: TGTGCCAGCAGCTCAAGGACAGGGACACATACGCAGTATTTT. Its translation: CASSSRTGTHTQYF.

This clonotype was seen many times. The rearrangement uses TRBV4-3 and TRBJ2-7, with 8 bases aligning to TRBD1. CDR1 and CDR2 from the germline V gene are LGHNA and YSLEER. CDR3 length: 14 amino acids. With V trimmed by 0 bases and J by 3 bases, 1 base remained unmatched. CDR3 sequence: CASSQDRGHYEQYF. CDR3 bases: TGCGCCAGCAGCCAAGACAGGGGGCACTACGAGCAGTACTTC.

The chain links TRBV19 to TRBJ1-2, with no clear D. In germline, CDR1 is LNHDA, CDR2 SQIVND (reference sequence). Trimming removed 2 bases from V and 4 bases from J, with 11 bases in between. The CDR3 is 14 amino acids. The CDR3 protein is CASSISPVSYGYTF. The CDR3 DNA reads as TGTGCCAGTAGTATATCTCCCGTAAGCTATGGCTACACCTTC.

The CDR3, as DNA: TGTGCCAGCACCCCGACAGGGGGCCCTAACTATGGCTACACCTTC. This translates into CASTPTGGPNYGYTF. This chain connects TRBV25-1 to TRBJ1-2, with TRBD1 matching 10 bases. This CDR3 spans 15 amino acids. V was clipped by 7 bases and J by 0 bases; unmatched bases: 5. Germline V gives CDR1 MGHDK, CDR2 SYGVNS.

At least ten counts were recorded for this clonotype. The chain has TRBV7-2 and TRBJ1-5; no firm D call. The CDR3 totals 13 residues. Germline CDR1 and CDR2: SGHTA and FQGNSA. Trimming took 6 bases from V and 1 from J, leaving 7 bases between them. The CDR3 DNA sequence: TGTGCCAGCAGTTTGGCGAGCAATCAGCCCCAGCATTTT. Its protein product is CASSLASNQPQHF.

J is TRBJ2-1 and V is TRBV6-1, with TRBD2 identical over 7 bases. The V and J ends lost 6 bases and 13 bases, in that order; junction bases with no gene match: 15. Germline CDR1 MNHNS, CDR2 SASEGT. This CDR3 spans 14 amino acids. This CDR3 is CASRPTGGGPGQFF. The CDR3 nucleotides are TGTGCCAGCAGACCCACGGGGGGAGGGCCAGGACAGTTCTTC.

This clonotype was seen a few times. The rearrangement uses TRBV25-1 and TRBJ1-6; perhaps TRBD1 as D (5 bases). This CDR3 has 18 residues. CDR1 and CDR2 (germline): MGHDK, SYGVNS. The V end lost 0 bases, the J end lost 8 bases, and 20 bases lay between the germline ends. The CDR3 sequence: CASSEYGRGRGGDSPLHF. The CDR3 nucleotides are TGTGCCAGCAGTGAATATGGGAGAGGTCGGGGCGGTGATTCACCCCTCCACTTT.

The J gene is TRBJ1-2, the V gene TRBV10-3; D is undetermined. Between the trimmed V and J ends, which lost 8 bases and 3 bases, there was a span of 10 bases. Germline V gene sequence: CDR1 ENHRY, CDR2 SYGVKD. The CDR3 runs to 12 residues. This CDR3 is CAIFKGDYGYTF. The DNA of the CDR3 is TGTGCCATCTTCAAGGGCGACTATGGCTACACCTTC.